This T cell receptor beta chain was recorded in a study of early T cells in non-severe SARS-CoV-2 infection. General study findings and limits: Sequences matched to VDJdb favored anti-spike CD8 responses, while private and CD4 specificities were missed.

Individual cDNA molecules were tagged with unique molecular identifiers. A single record per CDR3 protein comes from TCRdb applying MiXCR to the 5' RACE reads. The sample lists some 77,000 distinct CDR3 sequences, about 5% occurring once. This CDR3 is 18 amino acids long. Germline CDR1 reads SGDLS; CDR2 reads YYNGEE. The trim removed 0 bases at V and 3 bases at J, leaving 10 bases unmatched. This clonotype was seen repeatedly, ten times or more. Its antigen remains unknown. Sample: whole blood, taken at baseline. This chain connects TRBV9 to TRBJ2-2; 8 nucleotides line up with TRBD2. This clonotype was sampled from an adult who was a healthcare worker with PCR-confirmed SARS-CoV-2 infection or an uninfected control (not recorded which). CDR3 residues: CASSVALVSAGDTGELFF. The CDR3 DNA follows: TGTGCCAGCAGCGTAGCTTTGGTGTCAGCGGGGGACACCGGGGAGCTGTTTTTT.